This T cell receptor beta chain was retrieved from a study of T-cell reconstitution after alpha-beta-depleted transplantation in children. Study-wide points: High day-60 TCRbeta diversity in some patients came from surviving recipient T cells and thymic progenitors. Newly generated T cells supplied most T-cell counts and diversity one year post-transplant. Roughly two months post-transplant, alpha-beta T cells reportedly originated from several hundred graft clones that had expanded.

About this clonotype itself: Its specificity is unknown.

The ends were cut back, 0 bases at V and 5 bases at J, with 7 bases in the middle. Per the germline V gene, CDR1 is MNHEY and CDR2 is SVGAGI. This CDR3 is 13 amino acids long. It was with unique molecular identifiers that the TCRbeta library was prepared. TCRdb redid the calling of the PCR reads with MiXCR, one entry per CDR3 protein. Of some 840,000 distinct CDR3 sequences listed, 16% are singletons. The rearrangement joins TRBV6-5 to TRBJ1-2, with no clear D. The sample was PBMCs, mostly from graft donor cells, taken 360 days after TCRalphabeta/CD19-depleted stem cell transplant. The TCR was taken from a male patient younger than 18 who had a stem cell transplant for acute lymphoblastic leukemia, so the T cells may come from the graft donor. This chain's CDR3 is CASSYSRRYGYTF. DNA for the CDR3: TGTGCCAGCAGTTACTCGAGGAGATATGGCTACACCTTC.